This T cell receptor (beta chain) was sequenced for a study of T cells after yellow fever vaccination. Whole-study findings and limits: Booster samples showed a return of most primary-vaccination clones (roughly 96% CD4, approximately 85% CD8).

TCRdb reanalysed the 5' RACE reads using MiXCR and keeps one entry per CDR3 protein. This table has more than 300,000 distinct CDR3 sequences, 3.5% to 4.5% appearing once. This CDR3 contains 14 residues. Trimming took off 1 base at V and 2 bases at J, with 9 bases between the two ends. This clonotype was seen a handful of times. Its target is unknown. The origin of this receptor is a man between 18 and 29 years old who received the YFV17D yellow fever vaccine. The genes are TRBV12-3 or TRBV12-4 and TRBJ2-7, with D perhaps matching TRBD1 or TRBD2 (5 bases each). The sequencing used PBMCs, collected 15 days after the yellow fever booster vaccination. The chain's CDR3 is CASSLGGSAYEQYV. CDR3 bases: TGTGCCAGCAGTTTAGGGGGGTCGGCCTACGAGCAGTACGTC.